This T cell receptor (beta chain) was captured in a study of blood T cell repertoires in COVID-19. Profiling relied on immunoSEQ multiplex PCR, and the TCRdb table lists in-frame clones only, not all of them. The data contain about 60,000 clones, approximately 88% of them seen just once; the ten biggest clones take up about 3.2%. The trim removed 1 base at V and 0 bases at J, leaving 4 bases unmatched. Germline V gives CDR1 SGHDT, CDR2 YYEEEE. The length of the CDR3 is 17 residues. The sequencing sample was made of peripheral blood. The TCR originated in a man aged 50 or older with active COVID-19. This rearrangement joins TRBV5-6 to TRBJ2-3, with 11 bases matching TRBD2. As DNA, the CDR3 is TGTGCCAGCAGCTTGCCTAGCGGGGGGTCTAGCACAGATACGCAGTATTTT. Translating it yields CASSLPSGGSSTDTQYF.